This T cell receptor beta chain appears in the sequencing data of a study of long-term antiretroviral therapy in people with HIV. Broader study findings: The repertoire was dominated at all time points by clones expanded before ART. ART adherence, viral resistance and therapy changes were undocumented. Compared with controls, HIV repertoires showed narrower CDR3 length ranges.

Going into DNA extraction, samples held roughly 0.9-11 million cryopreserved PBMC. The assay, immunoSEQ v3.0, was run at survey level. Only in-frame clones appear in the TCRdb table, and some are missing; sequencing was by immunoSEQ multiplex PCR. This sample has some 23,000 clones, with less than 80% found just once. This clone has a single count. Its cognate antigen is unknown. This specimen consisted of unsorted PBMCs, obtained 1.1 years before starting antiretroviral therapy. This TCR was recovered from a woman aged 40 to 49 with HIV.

The CDR3 protein is CASGVGTEAFF. CDR3 coding DNA: TGTGCCTCCGGAGTGGGCACTGAAGCTTTCTTT. The rearrangement links TRBV19 to TRBJ1-1; no clear D gene. Germline CDR1 LNHDA, CDR2 SQIVND (reference sequence). The V end was cut by 11 bases, the J end by 4 bases, with 11 bases between. The CDR3 is 11 residues long.